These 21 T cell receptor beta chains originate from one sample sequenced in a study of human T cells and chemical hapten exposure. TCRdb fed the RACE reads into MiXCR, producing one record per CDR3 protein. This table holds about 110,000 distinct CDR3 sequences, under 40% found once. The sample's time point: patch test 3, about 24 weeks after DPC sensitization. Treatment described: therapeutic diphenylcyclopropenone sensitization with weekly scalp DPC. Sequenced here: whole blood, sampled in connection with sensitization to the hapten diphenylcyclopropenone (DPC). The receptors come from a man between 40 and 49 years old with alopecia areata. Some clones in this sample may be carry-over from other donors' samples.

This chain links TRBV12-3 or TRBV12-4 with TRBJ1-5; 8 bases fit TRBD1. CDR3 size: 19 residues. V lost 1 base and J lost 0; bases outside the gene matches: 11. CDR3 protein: CASSLGNTGGSYSNQPQHF. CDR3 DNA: TGTGCCAGCAGTTTAGGGAATACAGGGGGTTCCTATAGCAATCAGCCCCAGCATTTT.

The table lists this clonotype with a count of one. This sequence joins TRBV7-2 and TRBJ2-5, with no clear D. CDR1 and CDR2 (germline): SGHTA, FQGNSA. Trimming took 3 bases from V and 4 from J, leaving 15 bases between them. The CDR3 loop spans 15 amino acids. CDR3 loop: CASSFAGRFGETQYF. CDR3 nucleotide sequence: TGTGCCAGCAGCTTCGCAGGAAGATTCGGAGAGACCCAGTACTTC.

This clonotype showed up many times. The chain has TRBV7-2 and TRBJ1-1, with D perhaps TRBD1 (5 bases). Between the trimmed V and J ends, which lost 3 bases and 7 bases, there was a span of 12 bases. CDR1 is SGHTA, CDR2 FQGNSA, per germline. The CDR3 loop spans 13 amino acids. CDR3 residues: CASSFNRRLEAFF. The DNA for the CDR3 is TGTGCCAGCAGCTTTAACAGGCGCCTTGAAGCTTTCTTT. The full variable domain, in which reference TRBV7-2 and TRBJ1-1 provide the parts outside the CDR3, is GAGVSQSPSNKVTEKGKDVELRCDPISGHTALYWYRQSLGQGLEFLIYFQGNSAPDKSGLPSDRFSAERTGGSVSTLTIQRTQQEDSAVYLCASSFNRRLEAFFGQGTRLTVV.

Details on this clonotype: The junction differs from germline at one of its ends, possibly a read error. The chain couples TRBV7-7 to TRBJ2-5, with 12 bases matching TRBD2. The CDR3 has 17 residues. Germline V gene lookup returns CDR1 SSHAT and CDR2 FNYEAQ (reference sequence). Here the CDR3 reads CASSLGPLAGGRETQYF. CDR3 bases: TGTGCTAGCAGCTTAGGTCCTCTAGCGGGAGGGCGTGAGACCCAGTACTTC.

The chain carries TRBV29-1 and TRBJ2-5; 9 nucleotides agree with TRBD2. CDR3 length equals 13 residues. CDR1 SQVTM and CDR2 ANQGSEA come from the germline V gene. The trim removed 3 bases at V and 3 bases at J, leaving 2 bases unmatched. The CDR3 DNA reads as TGCAGCGTTGAGACTAGCGGAAAAGAGACCCAGTACTTC. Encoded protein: CSVETSGKETQYF.

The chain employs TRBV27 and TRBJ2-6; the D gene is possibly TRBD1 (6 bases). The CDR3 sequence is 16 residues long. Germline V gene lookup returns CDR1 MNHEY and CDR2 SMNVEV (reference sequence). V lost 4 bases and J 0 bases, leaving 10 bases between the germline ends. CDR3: CASSSGQFSGANVLTF. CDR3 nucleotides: TGTGCCAGCAGTTCAGGACAGTTCTCTGGGGCCAACGTCCTGACTTTC.

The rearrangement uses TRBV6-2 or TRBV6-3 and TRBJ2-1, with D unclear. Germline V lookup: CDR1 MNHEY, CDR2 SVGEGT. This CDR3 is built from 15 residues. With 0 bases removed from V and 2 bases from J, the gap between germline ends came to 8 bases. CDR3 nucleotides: TGTGCCAGCAGTTACTCTGGCCCCACCTACAATGAGCAGTTCTTC. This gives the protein CASSYSGPTYNEQFF.

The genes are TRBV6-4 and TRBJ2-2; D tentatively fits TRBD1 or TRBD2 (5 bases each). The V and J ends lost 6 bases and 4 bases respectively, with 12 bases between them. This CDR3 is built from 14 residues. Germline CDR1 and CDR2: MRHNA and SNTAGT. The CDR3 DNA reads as TGTGCCAGCAGCTCCGGGGCAGCCACCGGGGAGCTGTTTTTT. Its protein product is CASSSGAATGELFF.

The CDR3 spells CASSEITAGPGTQYF. The DNA for the CDR3 is TGTGCCAGCAGTGAAATTACAGCGGGCCCAGGGACCCAGTACTTC. V and J are TRBV2 and TRBJ2-5; tentatively, D is TRBD2 (6 bases). Trimming removed 2 bases from V and 7 bases from J, with 17 bases in between. This CDR3 region has 15 residues. Germline CDR1 reads SNHLY; CDR2 reads FYNNEI.

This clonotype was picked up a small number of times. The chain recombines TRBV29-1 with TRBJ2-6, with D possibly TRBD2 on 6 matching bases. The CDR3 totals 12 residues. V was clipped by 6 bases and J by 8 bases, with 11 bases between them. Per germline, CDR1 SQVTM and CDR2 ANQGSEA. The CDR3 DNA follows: TGCAGCGTGCTCGCGGGGACCAACGTCCTGACTTTC. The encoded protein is CSVLAGTNVLTF.

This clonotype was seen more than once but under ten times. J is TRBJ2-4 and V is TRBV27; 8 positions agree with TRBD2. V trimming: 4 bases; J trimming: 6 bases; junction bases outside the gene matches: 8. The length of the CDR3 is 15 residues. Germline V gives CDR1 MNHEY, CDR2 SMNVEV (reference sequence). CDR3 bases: TGTGCCAGCAGTTCCAGCGGGAGATGGGTAAACATTCAGTACTTC. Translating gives CASSSSGRWVNIQYF.

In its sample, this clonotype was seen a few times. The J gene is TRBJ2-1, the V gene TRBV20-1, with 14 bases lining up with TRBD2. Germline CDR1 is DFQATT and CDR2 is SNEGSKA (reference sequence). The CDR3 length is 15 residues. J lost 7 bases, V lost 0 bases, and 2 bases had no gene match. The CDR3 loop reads CSARERTSGRNEQFF. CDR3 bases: TGCAGTGCTAGAGAAAGGACTAGCGGGAGGAATGAGCAGTTCTTC.

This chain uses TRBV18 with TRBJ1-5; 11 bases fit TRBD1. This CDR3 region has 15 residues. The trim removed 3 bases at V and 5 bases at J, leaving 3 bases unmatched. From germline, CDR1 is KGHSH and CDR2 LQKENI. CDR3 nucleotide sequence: TGTGCCAGCTCACCCGGACAGGGGGCACATCAGCCCCAGCATTTT. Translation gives CASSPGQGAHQPQHF. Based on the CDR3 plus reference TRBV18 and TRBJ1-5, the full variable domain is NAGVMQNPRHLVRRRGQEARLRCSPMKGHSHVYWYRQLPEEGLKFMVYLQKENIIDESGMPKERFSAEFPKEGPSILRIQQVVRGDSAAYFCASSPGQGAHQPQHFGDGTRLSIL.

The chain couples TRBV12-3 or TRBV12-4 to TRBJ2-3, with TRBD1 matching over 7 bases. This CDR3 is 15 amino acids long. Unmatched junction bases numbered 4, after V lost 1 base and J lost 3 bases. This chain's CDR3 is CASSLVRGWTDTQYF. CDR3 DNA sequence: TGTGCCAGCAGTTTAGTCAGGGGGTGGACAGATACGCAGTATTTT.

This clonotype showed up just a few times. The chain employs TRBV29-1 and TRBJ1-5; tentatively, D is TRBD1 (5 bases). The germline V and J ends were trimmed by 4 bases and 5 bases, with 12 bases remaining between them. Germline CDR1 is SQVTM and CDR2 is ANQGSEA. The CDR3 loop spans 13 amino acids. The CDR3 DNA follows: TGCAGCGTTGCGAGACAGCTTGATCAGCCCCAGCATTTT. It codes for CSVARQLDQPQHF.

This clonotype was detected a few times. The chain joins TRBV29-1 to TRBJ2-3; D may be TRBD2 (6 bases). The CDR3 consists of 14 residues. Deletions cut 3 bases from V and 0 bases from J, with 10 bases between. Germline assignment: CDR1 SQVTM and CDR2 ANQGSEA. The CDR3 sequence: CSVEEGSSTDTQYF. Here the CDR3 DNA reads TGCAGCGTTGAGGAGGGCAGTAGCACAGATACGCAGTATTTT.

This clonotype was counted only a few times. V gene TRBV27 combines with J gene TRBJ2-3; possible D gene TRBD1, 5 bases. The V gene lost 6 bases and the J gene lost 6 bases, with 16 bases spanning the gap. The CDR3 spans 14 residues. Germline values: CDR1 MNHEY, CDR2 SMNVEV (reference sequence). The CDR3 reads CASSLGPRRDTQYF. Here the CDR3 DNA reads TGTGCCAGCAGCCTGGGGCCGAGGCGCGATACGCAGTATTTT.

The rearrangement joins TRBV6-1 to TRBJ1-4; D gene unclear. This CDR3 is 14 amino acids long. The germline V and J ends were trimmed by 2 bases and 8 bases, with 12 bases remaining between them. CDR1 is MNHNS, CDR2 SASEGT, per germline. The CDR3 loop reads CASSERRAGEKLFF. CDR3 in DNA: TGTGCCAGCAGTGAACGACGGGCGGGCGAAAAACTGTTTTTT.

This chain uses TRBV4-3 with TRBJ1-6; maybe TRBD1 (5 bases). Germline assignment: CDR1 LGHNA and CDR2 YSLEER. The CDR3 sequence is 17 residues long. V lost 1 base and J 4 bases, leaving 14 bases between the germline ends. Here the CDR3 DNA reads TGCGCCAGCAGCCAAGCTGGGGGAGGGCCGTATAATTCACCCCTCCACTTT. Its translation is CASSQAGGGPYNSPLHF.

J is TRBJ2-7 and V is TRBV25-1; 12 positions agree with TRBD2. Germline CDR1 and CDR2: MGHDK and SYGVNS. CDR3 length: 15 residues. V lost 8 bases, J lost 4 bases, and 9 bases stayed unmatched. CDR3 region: CASGSGLAGTYEQYF. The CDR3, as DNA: TGTGCCAGCGGATCCGGACTAGCGGGGACATACGAGCAGTACTTC.

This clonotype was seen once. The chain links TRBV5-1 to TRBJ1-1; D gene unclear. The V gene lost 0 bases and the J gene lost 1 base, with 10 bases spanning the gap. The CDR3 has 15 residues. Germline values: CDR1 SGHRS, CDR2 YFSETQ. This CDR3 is CASSLEWGANTEAFF. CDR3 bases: TGCGCCAGCAGCTTGGAATGGGGAGCGAACACTGAAGCTTTCTTT.